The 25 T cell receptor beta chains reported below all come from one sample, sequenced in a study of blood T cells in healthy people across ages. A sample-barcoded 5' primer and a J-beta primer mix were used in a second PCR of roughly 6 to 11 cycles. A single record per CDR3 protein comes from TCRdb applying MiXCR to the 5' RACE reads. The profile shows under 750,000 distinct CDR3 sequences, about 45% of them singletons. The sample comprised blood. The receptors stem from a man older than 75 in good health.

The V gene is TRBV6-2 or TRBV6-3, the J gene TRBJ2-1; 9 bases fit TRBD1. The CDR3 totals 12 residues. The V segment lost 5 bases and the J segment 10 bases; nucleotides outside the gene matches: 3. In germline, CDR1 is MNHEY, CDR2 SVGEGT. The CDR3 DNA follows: TGTGCCAGCAGTAGGACAGGGGCCGAGCAGTTCTTC. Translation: CASSRTGAEQFF.

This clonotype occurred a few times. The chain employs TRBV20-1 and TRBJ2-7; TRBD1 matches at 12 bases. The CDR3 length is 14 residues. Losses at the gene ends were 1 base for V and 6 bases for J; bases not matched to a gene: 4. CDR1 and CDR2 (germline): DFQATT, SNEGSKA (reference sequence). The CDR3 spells CSARAGTGGAEQYF. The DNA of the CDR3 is TGCAGTGCTAGAGCCGGGACAGGGGGCGCCGAGCAGTACTTC.

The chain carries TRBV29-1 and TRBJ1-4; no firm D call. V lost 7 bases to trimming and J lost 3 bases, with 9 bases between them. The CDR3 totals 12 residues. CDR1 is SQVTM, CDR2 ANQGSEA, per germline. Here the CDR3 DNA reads TGCAGCGGCGGCCTATCTAATGAAAAACTGTTTTTT. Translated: CSGGLSNEKLFF.

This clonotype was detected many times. CDR3 DNA: TGTGCCAGCAGTACCGACAGGGGCCTGAGGTACGAGCAGTACTTC. Its translation: CASSTDRGLRYEQYF. The rearrangement links TRBV6-6 to TRBJ2-7; 8 bases match TRBD1. Trimming cost V 5 bases and J 4 bases; bases outside gene matches: 10. The germline CDR1 and CDR2 sequences are MNHNY and SVGAGI (reference sequence). This CDR3 is 15 amino acids long.

CDR3 nucleotides: TGCGCCAGCAGCTCCGCGACAGGGGGGGTGGGAAGGAGGACTGAAGCTTTCTTT. This codes for CASSSATGGVGRRTEAFF. This chain links TRBV5-1 with TRBJ1-1; TRBD1 agrees at 9 bases. V dropped 3 bases and J dropped 5; count of bases not matched to a gene: 17. The CDR3 is made up of 18 amino acids. Germline CDR1 SGHRS, CDR2 YFSETQ. Based on the CDR3 plus reference TRBV5-1 and TRBJ1-1, the full variable domain is KAGVTQTPRYLIKTRGQQVTLSCSPISGHRSVSWYQQTPGQGLQFLFEYFSETQRNKGNFPGRFSGRQFSNSRSEMNVSTLELGDSALYLCASSSATGGVGRRTEAFFGQGTRLTVV.

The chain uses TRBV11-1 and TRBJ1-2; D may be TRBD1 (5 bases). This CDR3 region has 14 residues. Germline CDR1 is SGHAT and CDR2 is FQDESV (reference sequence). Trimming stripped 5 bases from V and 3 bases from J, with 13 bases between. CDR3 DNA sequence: TGTGCCAGCAGCCCGCAGACGGGGGACTATGGCTACACCTTC. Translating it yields CASSPQTGDYGYTF.

The CDR3 sequence is CSAELNSHYEQYF. The CDR3 bases are TGCAGTGCTGAACTGAACAGCCACTACGAGCAGTACTTC. The chain uses TRBV20-1 and TRBJ2-7; D call uncertain. Germline loops: CDR1 DFQATT, CDR2 SNEGSKA (reference sequence). Trimming cost V 5 bases and J 3 bases, with 14 bases left between them. The CDR3 runs to 13 residues.

The DNA for the CDR3 is TGCGCCAGCAGCTCAAGTTTGACAGGAGCTGCGGACACTGAAGCTTTCTTT. Residues: CASSSSLTGAADTEAFF. The chain employs TRBV4-3 and TRBJ1-1; D perhaps matches TRBD1 (6 bases). V shed 5 bases and J shed 3 bases, with 22 bases lying between them. This CDR3 has 17 residues. Germline-derived CDR1 and CDR2 are LGHNA and YSLEER.

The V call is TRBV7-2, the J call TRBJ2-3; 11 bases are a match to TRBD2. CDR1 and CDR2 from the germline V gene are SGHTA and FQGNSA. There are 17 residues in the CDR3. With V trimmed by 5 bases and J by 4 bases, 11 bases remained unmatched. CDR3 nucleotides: TGTGCCAGCAGCCCTAGAGGGCGACTAGCGGGGCCAGATACGCAGTATTTT. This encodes CASSPRGRLAGPDTQYF.

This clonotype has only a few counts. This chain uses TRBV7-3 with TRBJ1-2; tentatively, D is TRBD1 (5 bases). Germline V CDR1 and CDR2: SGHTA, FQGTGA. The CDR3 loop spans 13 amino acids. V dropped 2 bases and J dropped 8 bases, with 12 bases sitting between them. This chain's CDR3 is CASSLDRGSGYTF. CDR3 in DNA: TGTGCCAGCAGCTTAGATCGGGGGAGCGGCTACACCTTC.

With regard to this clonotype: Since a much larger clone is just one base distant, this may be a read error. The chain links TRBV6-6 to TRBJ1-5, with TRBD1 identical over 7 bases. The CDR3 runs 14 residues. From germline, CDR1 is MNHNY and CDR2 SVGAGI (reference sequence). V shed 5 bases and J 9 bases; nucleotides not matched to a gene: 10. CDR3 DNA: TGTGCCAGCAGTGACGACAGGGAGGTTCGGCCCCAGCATTTT. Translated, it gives CASSDDREVRPQHF.

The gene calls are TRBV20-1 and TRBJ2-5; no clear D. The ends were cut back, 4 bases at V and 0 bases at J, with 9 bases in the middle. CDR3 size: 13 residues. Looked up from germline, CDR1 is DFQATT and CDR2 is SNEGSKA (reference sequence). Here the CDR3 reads CSATRDYQETQYF. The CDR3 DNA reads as TGCAGTGCTACACGAGACTACCAAGAGACCCAGTACTTC.

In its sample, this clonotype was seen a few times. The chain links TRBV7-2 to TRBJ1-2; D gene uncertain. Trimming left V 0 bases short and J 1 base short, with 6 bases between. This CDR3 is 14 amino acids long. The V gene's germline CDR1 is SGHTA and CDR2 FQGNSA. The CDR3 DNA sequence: TGTGCCAGCAGCTTAGCGCCGGATAACTATGGCTACACCTTC. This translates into CASSLAPDNYGYTF.

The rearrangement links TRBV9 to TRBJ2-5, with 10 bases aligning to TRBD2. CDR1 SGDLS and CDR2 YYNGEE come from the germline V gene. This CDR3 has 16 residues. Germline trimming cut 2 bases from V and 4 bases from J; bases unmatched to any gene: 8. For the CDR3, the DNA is TGTGCCAGCAGCGTTAGGACTAGCGGAGGGGGAGAGACCCAGTACTTC. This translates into CASSVRTSGGGETQYF.

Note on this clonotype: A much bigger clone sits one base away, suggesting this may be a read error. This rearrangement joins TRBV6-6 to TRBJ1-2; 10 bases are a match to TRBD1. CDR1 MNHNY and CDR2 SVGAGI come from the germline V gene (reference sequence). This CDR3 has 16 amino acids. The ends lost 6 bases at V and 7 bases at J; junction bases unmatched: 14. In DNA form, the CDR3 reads TGTGCCAGCAGGGAGACAGGGGGCTACATCTTCTCTGGCTACACCTTC. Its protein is CASRETGGYIFSGYTF.

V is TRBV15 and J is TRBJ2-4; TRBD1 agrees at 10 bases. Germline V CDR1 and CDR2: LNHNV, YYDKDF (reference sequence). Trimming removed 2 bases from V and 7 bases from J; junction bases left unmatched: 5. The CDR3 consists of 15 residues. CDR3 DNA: TGTGCCACCAGCAGAACGACAGGGGGCAGGAACATTCAGTACTTC. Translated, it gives CATSRTTGGRNIQYF.

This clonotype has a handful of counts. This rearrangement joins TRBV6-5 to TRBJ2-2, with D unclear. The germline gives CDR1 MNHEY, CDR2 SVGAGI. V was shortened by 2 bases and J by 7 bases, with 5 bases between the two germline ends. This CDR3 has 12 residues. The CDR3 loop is CASSYTDGELFF. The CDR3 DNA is TGTGCCAGCAGTTACACGGACGGGGAGCTGTTTTTT.

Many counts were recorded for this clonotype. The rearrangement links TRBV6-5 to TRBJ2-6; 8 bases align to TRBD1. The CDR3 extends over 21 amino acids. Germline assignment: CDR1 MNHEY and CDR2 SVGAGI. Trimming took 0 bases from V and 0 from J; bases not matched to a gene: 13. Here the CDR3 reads CASSYSILRTGTSSGANVLTF. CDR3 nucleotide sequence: TGTGCCAGCAGTTACTCGATCCTTCGGACAGGGACCTCCTCTGGGGCCAACGTCCTGACTTTC.

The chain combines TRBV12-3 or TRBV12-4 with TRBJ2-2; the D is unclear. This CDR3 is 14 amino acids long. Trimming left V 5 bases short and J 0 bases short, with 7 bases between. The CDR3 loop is CASSRGSNTGELFF. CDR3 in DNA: TGTGCCAGCAGTCGAGGCTCGAACACCGGGGAGCTGTTTTTT.

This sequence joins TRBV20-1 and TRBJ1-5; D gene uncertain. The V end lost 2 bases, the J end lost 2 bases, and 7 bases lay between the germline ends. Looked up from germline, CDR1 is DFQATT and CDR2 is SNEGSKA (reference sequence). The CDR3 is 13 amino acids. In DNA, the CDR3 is TGCAGTGCTAGAAGCCAGGGCAATCAGCCCCAGCATTTT. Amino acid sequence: CSARSQGNQPQHF.

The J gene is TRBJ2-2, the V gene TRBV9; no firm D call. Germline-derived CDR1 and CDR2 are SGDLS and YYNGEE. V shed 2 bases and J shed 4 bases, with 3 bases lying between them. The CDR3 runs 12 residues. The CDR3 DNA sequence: TGTGCCAGCAGCGTTAGCACCGGGGAGCTGTTTTTT. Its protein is CASSVSTGELFF.

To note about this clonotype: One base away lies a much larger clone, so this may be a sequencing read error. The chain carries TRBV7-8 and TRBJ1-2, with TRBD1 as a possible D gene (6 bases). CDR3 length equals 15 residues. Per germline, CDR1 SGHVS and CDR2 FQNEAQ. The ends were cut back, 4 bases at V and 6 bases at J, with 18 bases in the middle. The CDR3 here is CASSSQVRQVDGYTF. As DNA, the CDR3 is TGTGCCAGCAGCTCCCAGGTAAGACAGGTGGATGGCTACACCTTC.

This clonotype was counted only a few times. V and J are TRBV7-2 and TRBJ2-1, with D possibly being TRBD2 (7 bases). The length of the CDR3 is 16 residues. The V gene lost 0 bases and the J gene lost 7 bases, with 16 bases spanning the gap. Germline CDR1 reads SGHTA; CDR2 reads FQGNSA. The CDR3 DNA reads TGTGCCAGCAGCTTAGCGTGGGGGGGCCTATCAAATGAGCAGTTCTTC. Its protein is CASSLAWGGLSNEQFF. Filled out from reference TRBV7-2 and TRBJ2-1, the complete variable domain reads GAGVSQSPSNKVTEKGKDVELRCDPISGHTALYWYRQSLGQGLEFLIYFQGNSAPDKSGLPSDRFSAERTGGSVSTLTIQRTQQEDSAVYLCASSLAWGGLSNEQFFGPGTRLTVL.

For the CDR3, the DNA is TGTGCCAGCGCGGGACTAGCGGGAGTAAATGAGCAGTTCTTC. Encoded protein: CASAGLAGVNEQFF. The chain carries TRBV18 and TRBJ2-1; 14 bases fit TRBD2. This CDR3 is built from 14 residues. V shed 8 bases and J 7 bases; nucleotides not matched to a gene: 4. CDR1 KGHSH and CDR2 LQKENI come from the germline V gene. The whole variable domain, filled in from reference TRBV18 and TRBJ2-1, reads NAGVMQNPRHLVRRRGQEARLRCSPMKGHSHVYWYRQLPEEGLKFMVYLQKENIIDESGMPKERFSAEFPKEGPSILRIQQVVRGDSAAYFCASAGLAGVNEQFFGPGTRLTVL.

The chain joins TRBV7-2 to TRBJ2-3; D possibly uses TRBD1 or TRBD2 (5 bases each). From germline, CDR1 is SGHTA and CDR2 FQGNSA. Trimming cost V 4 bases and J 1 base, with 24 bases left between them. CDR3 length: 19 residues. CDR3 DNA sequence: TGTGCCAGCAGCTCCTTGCTTCGAACGGGGCCCTACCGCACAGATACGCAGTATTTT. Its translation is CASSSLLRTGPYRTDTQYF.